Below are 32 T cell receptor beta chains sequenced from a single sample in a study of long-term antiretroviral therapy in people with HIV. Sequencing relied on immunoSEQ assay v3.0, run at survey level. Libraries were prepared by immunoSEQ multiplex PCR; TCRdb keeps only in-frame clonotypes and omits some of them. The table lists approximately 17,000 clones, roughly 80% of them singletons, with more than 15% in the top ten. The specimen comprised unsorted PBMCs, sampled 0.6 years after starting antiretroviral therapy. All receptors derive from a woman younger than 35 with HIV.

This clone was counted once. The genes are TRBV29-1 and TRBJ2-5; the D gene is possibly TRBD2 (5 bases). This CDR3 has 13 residues. V was cut by 7 bases and J by 5 bases, with 17 bases left in between. Germline CDR1 is SQVTM and CDR2 is ANQGSEA. CDR3 sequence reads: CSGLDISGETQYF. The CDR3 DNA reads as TGCAGCGGATTAGACATATCGGGGGAGACCCAGTACTTC.

The J gene is TRBJ2-2, the V gene TRBV19; TRBD2 is a possible D gene (6 bases). V was cut by 5 bases and J by 0 bases, with 13 bases left in between. Germline CDR1 reads LNHDA; CDR2 reads SQIVND (reference sequence). The CDR3 loop spans 16 amino acids. CDR3 amino acids: CASSRDFGANTGELFF. DNA for the CDR3: TGTGCCAGTAGTCGGGACTTCGGCGCGAACACCGGGGAGCTGTTTTTT.

The chain has TRBV4-2 and TRBJ2-7, with TRBD1 identical over 8 bases. V shed 4 bases and J 7 bases; nucleotides not matched to a gene: 9. The CDR3 is made up of 14 amino acids. The germline gives CDR1 LGHNA, CDR2 YNFKEQ. CDR3 region: CASSLSNGQGEQYF. The CDR3 nucleotides are TGTGCCAGCAGCCTCTCCAATGGACAGGGAGAGCAGTACTTC.

The rearrangement uses TRBV4-2 and TRBJ1-1; D not resolved. The CDR3 sequence is 13 residues long. Germline V lookup: CDR1 LGHNA, CDR2 YNFKEQ. The V end lost 1 base, the J end lost 0 bases, and 3 bases lay between the germline ends. The CDR3 sequence is CASSQGMNTEAFF. CDR3 bases: TGTGCCAGCAGCCAAGGGATGAACACTGAAGCTTTCTTT.

This clone was seen a few times. The chain carries TRBV6-5 and TRBJ2-2, with D unresolved. Germline CDR1 is MNHEY and CDR2 is SVGAGI. The CDR3 length is 13 residues. Trimming removed 0 bases from V and 7 bases from J, with 6 bases in between. The CDR3 nucleotides read TGTGCCAGCAGTTACTCGTCCAGCGGGGAGCTGTTTTTT. This translates into CASSYSSSGELFF.

The chain combines TRBV9 with TRBJ1-4, with 8 bases that match TRBD1. The V gene end was trimmed by 4 bases and the J gene end by 0 bases; junction bases not matched to a gene: 8. Looked up from germline, CDR1 is SGDLS and CDR2 is YYNGEE. The CDR3 runs 17 residues. As DNA, the CDR3 is TGTGCCAGCAGCCAATATACAGGGGGTGCAACTAATGAAAAACTGTTTTTT. Residues: CASSQYTGGATNEKLFF.

V is TRBV6-1 and J is TRBJ2-5, with TRBD1 identical over 8 bases. V was pared by 10 bases and J by 5 bases, with 9 bases of the junction left unmatched. This CDR3 is built from 13 residues. Germline values: CDR1 MNHNS, CDR2 SASEGT. CDR3 sequence: CATAGGAWETQYF. CDR3 in DNA: TGTGCCACCGCAGGGGGCGCCTGGGAGACCCAGTACTTC.

This rearrangement joins TRBV7-2 to TRBJ2-1; TRBD1 matches 8 bases. Germline V CDR1 and CDR2: SGHTA, FQGNSA. The ends lost 5 bases at V and 2 bases at J; junction bases unmatched: 8. This CDR3 spans 16 amino acids. The CDR3 loop is CASSITDRAPYNEQFF. In nucleotides, the CDR3 is TGTGCCAGCAGCATCACGGACAGGGCCCCCTACAATGAGCAGTTCTTC.

The genes are TRBV7-9 and TRBJ1-1; D not certain. The CDR3 is made up of 13 amino acids. Trimming cost V 3 bases and J 1 base, with 6 bases left between them. Germline loops: CDR1 SEHNR, CDR2 FQNEAQ (reference sequence). CDR3 sequence (DNA): TGTGCCAGCAGCTTCCGACAGAACACTGAAGCTTTCTTT. Its translation: CASSFRQNTEAFF. Together with reference TRBV7-9 and TRBJ1-1, the CDR3 gives the full variable domain: DTGVSQNPRHKITKRGQNVTFRCDPISEHNRLYWYRQTLGQGPEFLTYFQNEAQLEKSRLLSDRFSAERPKGSFSTLEIQRTEQGDSAMYLCASSFRQNTEAFFGQGTRLTVV.

The rearrangement uses TRBV7-3 and TRBJ2-2; D not resolved. The CDR3 is 14 residues long. CDR1 and CDR2 from the germline V gene are SGHTA and FQGTGA. Deletions cut 5 bases from V and 8 bases from J, with 15 bases between. The DNA for the CDR3 is TGTGCCAGCAGCACCCACGACGGCAAGGGGGAGCTGTTTTTT. Its protein is CASSTHDGKGELFF.

The chain carries TRBV19 and TRBJ1-2, with D unresolved. The CDR3 is 12 amino acids. Germline V gives CDR1 LNHDA, CDR2 SQIVND (reference sequence). Trimming took off 4 bases at V and 3 bases at J, with 6 bases between the two ends. The chain's CDR3 is CASSTRYYGYTF. CDR3 bases: TGTGCCAGTAGTACGCGGTACTATGGCTACACCTTC.

The chain combines TRBV7-9 with TRBJ2-7, with a tentative D call TRBD2 (5 bases). V was clipped by 5 bases and J by 1 base, with 9 bases between them. Germline CDR1 SEHNR, CDR2 FQNEAQ (reference sequence). The CDR3 is 13 amino acids. The DNA for the CDR3 is TGTGCCAGCAGCATCGGGATTTCCTACGAGCAGTACTTC. Translating it yields CASSIGISYEQYF.

The V call is TRBV5-5, the J call TRBJ1-1; 7 bases fit TRBD1. V shed 4 bases and J 2 bases; nucleotides not matched to a gene: 2. CDR1 is SGHKS and CDR2 is YYEKEE in the germline V gene (reference sequence). The CDR3 spans 13 residues. The CDR3 nucleotides are TGTGCCAGCAGCCACAGGGGTAACACTGAAGCTTTCTTT. Its translation: CASSHRGNTEAFF.

V and J are TRBV28 and TRBJ1-1; D remains unclear. Trimming pared 2 bases from V and 6 bases from J, leaving 13 bases between. In germline, CDR1 is MDHEN, CDR2 SYDVKM. CDR3 length: 14 residues. The CDR3 bases are TGTGCCAGCAGTTTACCCGGTAAGGGATCTGAAGCTTTCTTT. Translating it yields CASSLPGKGSEAFF.

The chain recombines TRBV14 with TRBJ2-1, with D perhaps being TRBD1 or TRBD2 (5 bases each). This CDR3 spans 18 amino acids. Germline V lookup: CDR1 SGHDN, CDR2 FVKESK. Trimming stripped 2 bases from V and 5 bases from J, with 22 bases between. Here the CDR3 DNA reads TGTGCCAGCAGCCAAAAACCATCTCAGGGAGTCATCGACAATGAGCAGTTCTTC. This translates into CASSQKPSQGVIDNEQFF.

This clone showed up just once. The chain is built from TRBV11-2 and TRBJ1-1; the D is unclear. The CDR3 runs to 12 residues. Looked up from germline, CDR1 is SGHAT and CDR2 is FQNNGV. V was trimmed by 1 base and J by 11 bases, leaving 11 bases between them. Here the CDR3 reads CASSLVKGMAFF. The CDR3 region has the DNA TGTGCCAGCAGCTTAGTTAAGGGTATGGCTTTCTTT.

As regards this clone: A junction boundary mismatches the germline segment, possibly from a read error. Within the sample, other DNA sequences also encode this same CDR3. V usage is TRBV6-5 and J usage is TRBJ1-5; D remains ambiguous. This CDR3 is 13 amino acids long. Germline V lookup: CDR1 MNHEY, CDR2 SVGAGI. CDR3 region: CASSYQAHQPQHF. In DNA form, the CDR3 reads TGTGCCAGCAGTTACCAAGCACATCAGCCTCAGCATTTT.

The chain couples TRBV10-3 to TRBJ2-1, with 12 nucleotides matching TRBD2. With V trimmed by 6 bases and J by 6 bases, 3 bases remained unmatched. Germline V lookup: CDR1 ENHRY, CDR2 SYGVKD. The CDR3 sequence is 14 residues long. CDR3 coding DNA: TGTGCCATCAGGACTAGCGGGAGATTCAATGAGCAGTTCTTC. It specifies CAIRTSGRFNEQFF.

V gene TRBV7-2 combines with J gene TRBJ1-5; TRBD1 might be the D (5 bases). Germline V lookup: CDR1 SGHTA, CDR2 FQGNSA. The CDR3 has 15 residues. V was trimmed by 3 bases and J by 6 bases, leaving 15 bases between them. DNA for the CDR3: TGTGCCAGCAGCTTCTTTGACAGTCCGACTCAGCCCCAGCATTTT. This gives the protein CASSFFDSPTQPQHF.

This chain uses TRBV7-8 with TRBJ1-1, with 7 bases that match TRBD1. This CDR3 is 14 amino acids long. V was clipped by 5 bases and J by 1 base; unmatched bases: 4. Germline values: CDR1 SGHVS, CDR2 FQNEAQ. Written as DNA, the CDR3 is TGTGCCAGCAGCCTCCGGGACAGGAACACTGAAGCTTTCTTT. Amino acid sequence: CASSLRDRNTEAFF. The whole variable domain, filled in from reference TRBV7-8 and TRBJ1-1, reads GAGVSQSPRYKVAKRGQDVALRCDPISGHVSLFWYQQALGQGPEFLTYFQNEAQLDKSGLPSDRFFAERPEGSVSTLKIQRTQQEDSAVYLCASSLRDRNTEAFFGQGTRLTVV.

V usage is TRBV4-1 and J usage is TRBJ2-7; the D gene is possibly TRBD1 (5 bases). V shed 0 bases and J shed 1 base, with 10 bases lying between them. In germline, CDR1 is MGHRA, CDR2 YSYEKL. The CDR3 consists of 15 residues. The CDR3 region has the DNA TGCGCCAGCAGCCAAGAGCCAACAGGATCCTACGAGCAGTACTTC. This translates into CASSQEPTGSYEQYF.

The chain employs TRBV29-1 and TRBJ2-7; TRBD2 might be the D (5 bases). Trimming left V 8 bases short and J 7 bases short, with 21 bases between. The CDR3 spans 13 residues. CDR1 SQVTM and CDR2 ANQGSEA come from the germline V gene. In DNA, the CDR3 is TGCAGCACCCGGACGGATCCGCCGGGGGAGCAGTACTTC. This sequence encodes CSTRTDPPGEQYF.

J is TRBJ1-3 and V is TRBV5-1; the D gene is possibly TRBD1 (5 bases). The V end lost 4 bases, the J end lost 5 bases, and 25 bases lay between the germline ends. From germline, CDR1 is SGHRS and CDR2 YFSETQ. There are 18 residues in the CDR3. CDR3 nucleotide sequence: TGCGCCAGCAGCCCACTCCCTTCCCAGGGCGACATTAGAAACACCATATATTTT. This encodes CASSPLPSQGDIRNTIYF.

CDR3 protein: CASSLEGDYQETQYF. Written as DNA, the CDR3 is TGTGCCAGCAGCTTGGAGGGGGATTACCAAGAGACCCAGTACTTC. The V call is TRBV11-2, the J call TRBJ2-5; TRBD1 or TRBD2 may be the D gene (6 bases each). CDR1 is SGHAT and CDR2 is FQNNGV in the germline V gene. V lost 3 bases to trimming and J lost 0 bases, with 11 bases between them. This CDR3 has 15 residues.

The chain has TRBV5-4 and TRBJ2-5, with TRBD2 matching 10 bases. The CDR3 runs to 17 residues. The trim removed 1 base at V and 5 bases at J, leaving 11 bases unmatched. The germline V gene encodes CDR1 SGHNT and CDR2 YYREEE (reference sequence). In DNA, the CDR3 is TGTGCCAGCAGCTTGTTCTTTAGCGGGGGGCCCGAGGAGACCCAGTACTTC. It specifies CASSLFFSGGPEETQYF.

This chain joins TRBV7-9 and TRBJ1-2, with 7 bases matching TRBD1. Trimming removed 3 bases from V and 3 bases from J; junction bases left unmatched: 4. The CDR3 runs to 14 residues. CDR1 is SEHNR and CDR2 is FQNEAQ in the germline V gene (reference sequence). CDR3 bases: TGTGCCAGCAGCTTGGGGACAGCAGACTATGGCTACACCTTC. It specifies CASSLGTADYGYTF.

This rearrangement joins TRBV7-9 to TRBJ1-1, with 7 bases identical to TRBD1. The CDR3 extends over 15 amino acids. Germline V CDR1 and CDR2: SEHNR, FQNEAQ (reference sequence). V gave up 5 bases and J gave up 6 bases; unmatched junction bases: 12. The CDR3 DNA follows: TGTGCCAGCAGCCCCAGTCAGGGGGTGCTCGCTGAAGCTTTCTTT. This encodes CASSPSQGVLAEAFF. The full variable domain, in which reference TRBV7-9 and TRBJ1-1 provide the parts outside the CDR3, is DTGVSQNPRHKITKRGQNVTFRCDPISEHNRLYWYRQTLGQGPEFLTYFQNEAQLEKSRLLSDRFSAERPKGSFSTLEIQRTEQGDSAMYLCASSPSQGVLAEAFFGQGTRLTVV.

The chain couples TRBV9 to TRBJ2-7; D is unclear. The CDR3 contains 14 residues. Germline CDR1 SGDLS, CDR2 YYNGEE. Between the trimmed V and J ends, which lost 4 bases and 3 bases, there was a span of 14 bases. The CDR3 is CASSPRRNDYEQYF. The CDR3 DNA is TGTGCCAGCAGCCCTCGTAGGAACGACTACGAGCAGTACTTC.

This rearrangement joins TRBV28 to TRBJ2-1; D is unresolved. V shed 7 bases and J shed 5 bases, with 9 bases lying between them. The CDR3 contains 12 residues. Per germline, CDR1 MDHEN and CDR2 SYDVKM. DNA for the CDR3: TGTGCCAGCACCCTAGGTCACAATGAGCAGTTCTTC. This encodes CASTLGHNEQFF.

A single count supports this clone. This chain links TRBV13 with TRBJ2-1, with TRBD2 as a possible D gene (6 bases). This CDR3 has 16 residues. The germline V gene encodes CDR1 PRHDT and CDR2 FYEKMQ (reference sequence). V lost 6 bases and J 4 bases, leaving 19 bases between the germline ends. The CDR3 sequence is CASRHGRSGLYNEQFF. The CDR3 bases are TGTGCCAGCAGACATGGTCGGAGCGGGTTATACAATGAGCAGTTCTTC.

This rearrangement joins TRBV19 to TRBJ2-1; no definite D call. The CDR3 has 14 amino acids. V was clipped by 1 base and J by 4 bases, with 8 bases between them. Germline CDR1 reads LNHDA; CDR2 reads SQIVND (reference sequence). The CDR3 spells CASSIAPRYNEQFF. CDR3 bases: TGTGCCAGTAGTATAGCTCCTCGGTACAATGAGCAGTTCTTC.

The V call is TRBV7-2, the J call TRBJ1-4; maybe TRBD1 (5 bases). The CDR3 runs to 17 residues. Germline CDR1 is SGHTA and CDR2 is FQGNSA. The V end lost 4 bases, the J end lost 5 bases, and 20 bases lay between the germline ends. This chain's CDR3 is CASSSFGGGTLNEKLFF. CDR3 nucleotides: TGTGCCAGCAGCTCCTTTGGGGGGGGAACATTAAATGAAAAACTGTTTTTT.